The 15 T cell receptor beta chains listed next were all sequenced from one sample in a study of patients and donors after allogeneic stem cell transplantation. MiXCR, applied by TCRdb to the RT-PCR reads, yields one record per CDR3 protein. In the table there are about a million distinct CDR3 sequences, 18% of which are singletons. Sequenced: blood, either unsorted or a sorted T cell fraction (not recorded which). These receptors were obtained from a human donor who was either an allogeneic HSCT recipient or a stem cell or donor lymphocyte infusion donor (not recorded which). It is not recorded whose cells these are; they may come from a transplant donor.

This chain joins TRBV27 and TRBJ2-3; the D is unclear. The CDR3 totals 18 residues. Trimming cost V 4 bases and J 0 bases, with 20 bases left between them. The germline CDR1 and CDR2 sequences are MNHEY and SMNVEV (reference sequence). The CDR3 is CASSSLKFHTDSTDTQYF. The DNA of the CDR3 is TGTGCCAGCAGTTCTCTTAAATTTCACACAGACAGCACAGATACGCAGTATTTT.

This clonotype was recorded a few times. V usage is TRBV2 and J usage is TRBJ2-7, with D possibly TRBD2 on 7 matching bases. CDR1 and CDR2 (germline): SNHLY, FYNNEI. The CDR3 extends over 18 amino acids. The ends were cut back, 8 bases at V and 0 bases at J, with 26 bases in the middle. The CDR3: CASLGGGLRDTSSYEQYF. The CDR3 coding sequence is TGTGCCAGCCTGGGGGGGGGTCTCCGGGACACCTCCTCCTACGAGCAGTACTTC.

This clonotype was recorded a few times. The chain has TRBV5-1 and TRBJ2-7; 8 nucleotides align to TRBD1. The CDR3 contains 15 residues. Germline V gene sequence: CDR1 SGHRS, CDR2 YFSETQ. Trimming at V came to 2 bases and at J to 0 bases, leaving 4 bases not matched to a gene. CDR3 coding DNA: TGCGCCAGCAGCTTTTTCGGACAGGGCTCCTACGAGCAGTACTTC. Translation: CASSFFGQGSYEQYF.

This clonotype was detected ten times or more. This chain links TRBV27 with TRBJ2-2; 13 bases align to TRBD2. With V trimmed by 5 bases and J by 6 bases, 6 bases remained unmatched. This CDR3 is built from 16 residues. Germline CDR1 and CDR2: MNHEY and SMNVEV (reference sequence). CDR3 DNA sequence: TGTGCCAGCAGTCCGCTACTAGCGGGGGGGCCCGGGGAGCTGTTTTTT. This encodes CASSPLLAGGPGELFF.

This clonotype occurred many times. The chain combines TRBV12-3 or TRBV12-4 with TRBJ2-1; D may correspond to TRBD1 or TRBD2 (5 bases each). V shed 4 bases and J shed 2 bases, with 15 bases lying between them. CDR3 length equals 16 residues. The CDR3 DNA reads TGTGCCAGCAGTTCCCCAGGGCGGGCGGCCTACAATGAGCAGTTCTTC. Its translation: CASSSPGRAAYNEQFF.

The genes are TRBV9 and TRBJ1-4; D is ambiguous. Germline loops: CDR1 SGDLS, CDR2 YYNGEE. Trimming took off 0 bases at V and 8 bases at J, with 11 bases between the two ends. The CDR3 has 14 residues. Here the CDR3 DNA reads TGTGCCAGCAGCGTAGCAGGACGGCGGGAAAAACTGTTTTTT. Translated, it gives CASSVAGRREKLFF.

The chain is built from TRBV12-3 or TRBV12-4 and TRBJ1-5; D perhaps matches TRBD1 (6 bases). V was cut by 8 bases and J by 7 bases, with 18 bases left in between. The CDR3 is made up of 14 amino acids. CDR3 loop: CASGKTGSLQPQHF. The CDR3 DNA reads as TGTGCCAGCGGAAAAACAGGGTCTTTGCAGCCCCAGCATTTT.

This clonotype has just a few counts. J is TRBJ1-2 and V is TRBV9, with D possibly TRBD1 on 6 matching bases. CDR1 is SGDLS, CDR2 YYNGEE, per germline. The CDR3 covers 13 residues. V shed 0 bases and J shed 4 bases, with 7 bases lying between them. CDR3 residues: CASSVGTAYGYTF. The CDR3, as DNA: TGTGCCAGCAGCGTAGGGACAGCCTATGGCTACACCTTC.

In this sample, this clonotype turned up a few times. The chain recombines TRBV5-1 with TRBJ2-3; 13 bases fit TRBD2. Germline V lookup: CDR1 SGHRS, CDR2 YFSETQ. Trimming cost V 0 bases and J 4 bases; bases outside gene matches: 5. The CDR3 spans 17 residues. CDR3 loop: CASSLARTSGSPDTQYF. CDR3 nucleotide sequence: TGCGCCAGCAGCTTGGCTCGGACTAGCGGGAGCCCAGATACGCAGTATTTT.

This rearrangement joins TRBV9 to TRBJ2-2; D gene ambiguous. Deletions cut 1 base from V and 2 bases from J, with 12 bases between. Per the germline V gene, CDR1 is SGDLS and CDR2 is YYNGEE. CDR3 length: 16 residues. CDR3 DNA sequence: TGTGCCAGCAGCGTAATCGGTAGAGGTAACACCGGGGAGCTGTTTTTT. Translated: CASSVIGRGNTGELFF.

This clonotype was seen a handful of times. V is TRBV4-2 and J is TRBJ1-2, with TRBD1 matching over 7 bases. Germline CDR1 is LGHNA and CDR2 is YNFKEQ. J was trimmed by 0 bases and V by 0 bases; bases with no gene match: 10. CDR3 length equals 18 residues. The CDR3 spells CASSQEWQGGSSNYGYTF. CDR3 sequence (DNA): TGTGCCAGCAGCCAAGAATGGCAGGGGGGCTCCTCTAACTATGGCTACACCTTC.

V and J are TRBV20-1 and TRBJ2-7, with D possibly matching TRBD2 (6 bases). Trimming shortened V by 6 bases and J by 1 base, and 19 bases separated the two germline ends. The CDR3 contains 15 residues. Germline CDR1 reads DFQATT; CDR2 reads SNEGSKA (reference sequence). The CDR3 DNA sequence: TGCAGTGCCCTCCCCCTCCGGGGAGGATCCTACGAGCAGTACTTC. It yields the protein CSALPLRGGSYEQYF.

In its sample, this clonotype was seen a few times. The gene calls are TRBV25-1 and TRBJ1-3; D is perhaps TRBD1 (5 bases). CDR3 length: 15 residues. With 1 base removed from V and 0 bases from J, the gap between germline ends came to 7 bases. Germline-derived CDR1 and CDR2 are MGHDK and SYGVNS. CDR3 residues: CASSELGDSGNTIYF. The CDR3 nucleotides read TGTGCCAGCAGTGAATTGGGGGACTCTGGAAACACCATATATTTT. Full variable domain (remainder filled in from reference TRBV25-1 and TRBJ1-3): EADIYQTPRYLVIGTGKKITLECSQTMGHDKMYWYQQDPGMELHLIHYSYGVNSTEKGDLSSESTVSRIRTEHFPLTLESARPSHTSQYLCASSELGDSGNTIYFGEGSWLTVV.

The CDR3 DNA sequence: TGTGCCATCAGTGAGTGGGGTAGCCGCCCCTCCTACAATGAGCAGTTCTTC. Protein product: CAISEWGSRPSYNEQFF. The chain carries TRBV10-3 and TRBJ2-1; D is ambiguous. This CDR3 has 17 amino acids. The V gene's germline CDR1 is ENHRY and CDR2 SYGVKD. The V and J ends lost 1 base and 0 bases respectively, with 13 bases between them.

The rearrangement joins TRBV4-1 to TRBJ1-1; maybe TRBD1 (6 bases). The CDR3 contains 15 residues. The V end was cut by 2 bases, the J end by 4 bases, with 14 bases between. In germline, CDR1 is MGHRA, CDR2 YSYEKL. The CDR3: CASSQQQTGTTEAFF. CDR3 coding DNA: TGCGCCAGCAGCCAACAACAAACAGGGACCACTGAAGCTTTCTTT.